The T cell receptor beta chain under discussion was sequenced for a study of CD8 T cells in Susac syndrome. The authors carried out high-throughput sequencing of TCR beta. They applied it to CD8+ and CD4+ T cells obtained from blood. Isolation of CD8+ and CD4+ T cells was performed negatively, whereas enrichment of TEMRA cells was done by FACS. Broader study findings: The authors found no clonal expansion in Susac syndrome CD4+ T cell repertoires.

The authors reverse transcribed 0.5 to 1 ug RNA with random hexamers. The amplification used immunoSEQ multiplex PCR on TCR beta CDR3; it spanned 54 Vbeta and 13 Jbeta. TCRdb passed the immunoSEQ multiplex PCR reads through MiXCR, listing each CDR3 protein once. The profile shows 170,000 or so distinct CDR3 sequences, around 94% of them singletons. On this clonotype: Its antigen is as yet unknown.

V was pared by 4 bases and J by 5 bases, with 15 bases between. Germline V gene lookup returns CDR1 SGHAT and CDR2 FQNNGV. This CDR3 contains 14 residues. This sequence originates from a human donor with Susac syndrome. Material for sequencing was CD4+ T cells from PBMCs. The gene calls are TRBV11-2 and TRBJ2-7; tentatively, D is TRBD2 (6 bases). CDR3 in amino acids: CASSSGTGADEQYF. CDR3 nucleotide sequence: TGTGCCAGCAGCTCCGGGACGGGAGCGGACGAGCAGTACTTC.